The count of the clone carrying this T cell receptor beta chain is one. Germline-derived CDR1 and CDR2 are SGHDT and YYEEEE. V trimming: 0 bases; J trimming: 7 bases; junction bases outside the gene matches: 1. This CDR3 has 15 residues. This entry belongs to a study of cytomegalovirus exposure and HLA in healthy donors. Study as a whole: The roughly 660 first-cohort repertoires shared a platform with the 100 to 150 validation repertoires, as reported in a later analysis.

Assay: immunoSEQ multiplex PCR; the TCRdb copy retains only in-frame clones and omits some. The sample consists of 150,000 to 200,000 clones, approximately 87% of them appearing once. Source material: PBMCs. V and J are TRBV5-6 and TRBJ2-1, with TRBD2 matching 13 bases. The receptor's source is a young woman in good health and CMV-seronegative. CDR3 region: CASSLELAGGNEQFF. DNA of the CDR3: TGTGCCAGCAGCTTGGAACTAGCGGGGGGGAATGAGCAGTTCTTC. Looking up the rest from reference TRBV5-6 and TRBJ2-1 gives the full variable domain: DAGVTQSPTHLIKTRGQQVTLRCSPKSGHDTVSWYQQALGQGPQFIFQYYEEEERQRGNFPDRFSGHQFPNYSSELNVNALLLGDSALYLCASSLELAGGNEQFFGPGTRLTVL.